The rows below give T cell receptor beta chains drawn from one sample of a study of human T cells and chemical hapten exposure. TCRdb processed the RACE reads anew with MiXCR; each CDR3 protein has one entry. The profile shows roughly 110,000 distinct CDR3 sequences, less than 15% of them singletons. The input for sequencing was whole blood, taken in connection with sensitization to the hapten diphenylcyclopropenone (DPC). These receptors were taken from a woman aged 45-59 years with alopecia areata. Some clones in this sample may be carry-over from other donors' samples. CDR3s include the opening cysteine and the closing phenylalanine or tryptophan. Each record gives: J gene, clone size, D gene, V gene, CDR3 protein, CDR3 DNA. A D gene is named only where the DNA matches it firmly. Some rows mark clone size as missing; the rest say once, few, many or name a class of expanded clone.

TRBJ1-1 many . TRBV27 CASSPLENTEAFF TGTGCCAGCAGCCCTTTAGAGAACACTGAAGCTTTCTTT
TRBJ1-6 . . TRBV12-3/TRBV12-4 CASSLLNSYNSPLHF TGTGCCAGCAGCCTACTTAACTCCTATAATTCACCCCTCCACTTT
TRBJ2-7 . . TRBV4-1 CASSRDRSGEQYF TGCGCCAGCAGCCGGGACCGGAGCGGCGAGCAGTACTTC
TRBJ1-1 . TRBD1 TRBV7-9 CASSIRDSSNTEAFF TGTGCCAGCAGCATCCGGGACAGTTCGAACACTGAAGCTTTCTTT
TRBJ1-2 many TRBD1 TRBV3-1 CASSPGQGNGYTF TGTGCCAGCAGCCCGGGACAGGGTAATGGCTACACCTTC
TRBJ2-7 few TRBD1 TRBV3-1 CASSQASGTAYEQYF TGTGCCAGCAGCCAAGCCTCCGGGACAGCCTACGAGCAGTACTTC
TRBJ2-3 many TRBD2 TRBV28 CASSPLTSGRLTDTQYF TGTGCCAGCAGCCCACTTACTAGCGGGAGGCTGACAGATACGCAGTATTTT
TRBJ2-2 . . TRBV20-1 CSARDGGYITGELFF TGCAGTGCTAGAGATGGAGGCTACATCACCGGGGAGCTGTTTTTT
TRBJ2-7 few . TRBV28 CASSFSSLECEQYF TGTGCCAGCAGTTTCTCCTCACTAGAGTGCGAGCAGTACTTC
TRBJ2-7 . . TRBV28 CASSLNRVHEQYF TGTGCCAGCAGTTTAAACAGGGTCCACGAGCAGTACTTC
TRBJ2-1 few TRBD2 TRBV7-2 CASSPKKLAGAFSYNEQFF TGTGCCAGCAGCCCTAAGAAACTAGCGGGAGCCTTCTCCTACAATGAGCAGTTCTTC
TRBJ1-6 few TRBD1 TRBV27 CASSLWTGANSPLHF TGTGCCAGCAGTTTGTGGACAGGGGCTAATTCACCCCTCCACTTT
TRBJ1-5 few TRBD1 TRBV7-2 CASSLAQGAEQPQHF TGTGCCAGCAGCTTAGCACAGGGGGCAGAGCAGCCCCAGCATTTT
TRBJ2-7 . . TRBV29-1 CSVGDGDYEQYF TGCAGCGTAGGGGACGGAGACTACGAGCAGTACTTC
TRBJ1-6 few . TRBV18 CASSPLGRPADSPLHF TGTGCCAGCTCCCCCCTAGGACGACCGGCCGACTCACCCCTCCACTTT
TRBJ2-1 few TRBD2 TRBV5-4 CASSAGAISYNEQFF TGTGCCAGCTCAGCGGGAGCTATTTCCTACAATGAGCAGTTCTTC
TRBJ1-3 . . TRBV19 CASRSSGRGGNTIYF TGTGCCAGCCGCTCCTCGGGGAGGGGTGGAAACACCATATATTTT
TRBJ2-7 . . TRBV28 CASSSGPYEQYF TGTGCCAGCAGCTCGGGACCCTACGAGCAGTACTTC
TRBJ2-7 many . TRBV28 CASRPTGRQGHEQYF TGTGCCAGCAGGCCGACGGGACGCCAGGGTCACGAGCAGTACTTC
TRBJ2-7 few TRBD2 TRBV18 CASSPGLAGRLYEQYF TGTGCCAGCTCACCGGGACTAGCGGGACGACTTTACGAGCAGTACTTC
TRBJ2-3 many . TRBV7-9 CASSFQDTQYF TGTGCCAGCAGCTTTCAAGATACGCAGTATTTT
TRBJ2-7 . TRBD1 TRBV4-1 CASRLGQGAYEQYF TGCGCCAGCAGGTTGGGACAGGGGGCTTACGAGCAGTACTTC
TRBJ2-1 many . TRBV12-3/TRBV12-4 CASSLSPNNEQFF TGTGCCAGCAGTTTATCCCCTAACAATGAGCAGTTCTTC
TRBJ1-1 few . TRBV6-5 CASSTTENTEAFF TGTGCCAGCAGCACGACAGAGAACACTGAAGCTTTCTTT
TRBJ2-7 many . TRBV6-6 CASSHGLYEQYF TGTGCCAGCAGTCACGGACTCTACGAGCAGTACTTC
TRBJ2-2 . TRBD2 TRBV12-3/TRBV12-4 CASSPLAGGRFNTGELFF TGTGCCAGCAGTCCACTAGCGGGAGGGCGATTTAACACCGGGGAGCTGTTTTTT
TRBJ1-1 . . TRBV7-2 CASSLVWTVEAFF TGTGCCAGCAGCTTAGTCTGGACGGTTGAAGCTTTCTTT
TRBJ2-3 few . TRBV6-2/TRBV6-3 CAIRTGRDTDTQYF TGTGCCATTCGGACAGGGAGGGACACAGATACGCAGTATTTT
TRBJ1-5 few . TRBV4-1 CASSPWMGSNQPQHF TGCGCCAGCAGCCCATGGATGGGAAGCAATCAGCCCCAGCATTTT
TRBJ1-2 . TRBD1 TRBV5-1 CASSESGTAYGYTF TGCGCCAGCAGCGAGTCCGGGACAGCATATGGCTACACCTTC
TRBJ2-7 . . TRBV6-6 CASSSVAGASPDGQYF TGTGCCAGCAGTTCTGTGGCCGGTGCATCGCCTGATGGGCAGTACTTC
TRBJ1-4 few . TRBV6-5 CASSYSTARNTGIDAEKLFF TGTGCCAGCAGTTACTCGACGGCTCGGAACACGGGGATCGACGCCGAAAAACTGTTTTTT
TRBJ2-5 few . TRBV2 CASRRGQLSGETQYF TGTGCCAGCAGGCGGGGACAGTTGTCTGGGGAGACCCAGTACTTC
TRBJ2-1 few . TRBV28 CASRLLASEQFF TGTGCCAGCAGGTTACTAGCATCCGAGCAGTTCTTC
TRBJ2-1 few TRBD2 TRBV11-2 CASSPPGLGAEQFF TGTGCCAGCAGCCCCCCCGGACTAGGGGCCGAGCAGTTCTTC
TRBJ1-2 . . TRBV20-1 CSAGDTLGNYGYTF TGCAGTGCTGGGGACACGCTTGGGAACTATGGCTACACCTTC
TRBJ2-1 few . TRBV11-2 CASSLRPGGEQFF TGTGCCAGCAGCTTAAGGCCCGGGGGTGAGCAGTTCTTC
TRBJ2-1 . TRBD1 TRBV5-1 CASSLASGGHEQFF TGCGCCAGCAGCTTGGCCTCAGGGGGCCATGAGCAGTTCTTC
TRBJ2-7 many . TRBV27 CASRPRGAYEQYF TGTGCCAGTAGACCCAGGGGAGCCTACGAGCAGTACTTC
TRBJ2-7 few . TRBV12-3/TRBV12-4 CASSLEGLSYEQYF TGTGCCAGCTCCCTCGAGGGGCTTTCCTACGAGCAGTACTTC
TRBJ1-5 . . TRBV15 CATSRDPVGMNQPQHF TGTGCCACCAGCAGAGATCCTGTCGGAATGAATCAGCCCCAGCATTTT
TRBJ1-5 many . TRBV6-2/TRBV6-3 CASTDENSNQPQHF TGTGCCAGCACTGACGAAAATAGCAATCAGCCCCAGCATTTT
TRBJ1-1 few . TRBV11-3 CASSSRNTEAFF TGTGCCAGCAGCAGTCGGAACACTGAAGCTTTCTTT